This TCR beta chain was recovered during a study of blood T cell repertoires in COVID-19. Sequenced by immunoSEQ multiplex PCR; TCRdb stores in-frame clones only, minus some. The table shows approximately 150,000 clones, with about 90% occurring only once. The germline CDR1 and CDR2 sequences are KGHSH and LQKENI. The CDR3 extends over 16 amino acids. V lost 3 bases and J 0 bases, leaving 14 bases between the germline ends. This TCR came from a human donor with acute COVID-19. The donor label of this sample is uncertain. The chain links TRBV18 to TRBJ1-1; no clear D gene. The sample consisted of PBMCs or T cells enriched from blood (not recorded which). CDR3 sequence: CASSPIERGVNTEAFF. The CDR3 DNA sequence: TGTGCCAGCTCACCTATTGAACGGGGAGTGAACACTGAAGCTTTCTTT. The entire variable domain, with the rest obtained from reference TRBV18 and TRBJ1-1, is as follows: NAGVMQNPRHLVRRRGQEARLRCSPMKGHSHVYWYRQLPEEGLKFMVYLQKENIIDESGMPKERFSAEFPKEGPSILRIQQVVRGDSAAYFCASSPIERGVNTEAFFGQGTRLTVV.